These 8 T cell receptor beta chains originate from one sample sequenced in a study of blood T cell repertoires in COVID-19. Sequencing used immunoSEQ multiplex PCR; TCRdb keeps in-frame clones, though not all of them. The sample consists of over 100,000 clones, 70% to 90% of them appearing once. Sequencing was done on a sample of peripheral blood. The source is a human donor in a cohort sampled during active COVID-19.

V and J are TRBV2 and TRBJ2-7; no reliable D call. The CDR3 extends over 12 amino acids. Trimming removed 7 bases at V and 2 bases at J, with 9 bases between. Germline values: CDR1 SNHLY, CDR2 FYNNEI. The CDR3 coding sequence is TGTGCCAGCACGCCGGTCCCCTACGAGCAGTACTTC. Translating it yields CASTPVPYEQYF.

V usage is TRBV29-1 and J usage is TRBJ2-1; 8 bases are a match to TRBD2. Germline V CDR1 and CDR2: SQVTM, ANQGSEA. This CDR3 spans 15 amino acids. The J segment lost 6 bases and the V segment lost 4 bases, leaving 11 bases of the junction unmatched. The CDR3 sequence: CSVAPRLARSNEQFF. The CDR3 nucleotides are TGCAGCGTTGCTCCCCGACTAGCGAGATCCAATGAGCAGTTCTTC.

The J gene is TRBJ2-3, the V gene TRBV24-1; D is perhaps TRBD1 (5 bases). Trimming left V 3 bases short and J 6 bases short, with 18 bases between. Germline V gives CDR1 KGHDR, CDR2 SFDVKD. The CDR3 loop spans 16 amino acids. CDR3 sequence reads: CATSDPTGAGLDTQYF. The CDR3 nucleotides read TGTGCCACCAGTGATCCTACAGGTGCCGGTTTGGATACGCAGTATTTT.

This chain connects TRBV11-3 to TRBJ2-3; 7 nucleotides agree with TRBD2. V dropped 0 bases and J dropped 1; count of bases not matched to a gene: 7. CDR1 SGHNT and CDR2 YENEEA come from the germline V gene. The CDR3 is 17 residues long. CDR3 loop: CASSLEGSAGGTDTQYF. The CDR3 coding sequence is TGTGCCAGCAGCTTAGAGGGGTCTGCGGGGGGCACAGATACGCAGTATTTT.

The chain joins TRBV5-6 to TRBJ2-4, with 9 bases fitting TRBD1. Germline V gene lookup returns CDR1 SGHDT and CDR2 YYEEEE. V lost 4 bases and J lost 8; bases outside the gene matches: 7. This CDR3 is 14 amino acids long. The CDR3 here is CASSQNRGHDIQYF. For the CDR3, the DNA is TGTGCCAGCAGCCAGAACAGGGGGCATGACATTCAGTACTTC.

The CDR3 reads CASSHPRAHGQVGNTIYF. The CDR3 DNA is TGTGCCAGCAGTCACCCGAGAGCCCACGGACAGGTTGGAAACACCATATATTTT. The V and J genes are TRBV2 and TRBJ1-3, with 7 bases aligning to TRBD1. Germline values: CDR1 SNHLY, CDR2 FYNNEI. CDR3 length: 18 amino acids. Trimming at V came to 5 bases and at J to 3 bases, leaving 16 bases not matched to a gene.

V is TRBV6-5 and J is TRBJ1-2; 7 positions agree with TRBD1. V shed 7 bases, J shed 6 bases, and the junction held 8 bases outside the gene matches. The CDR3 runs to 13 residues. CDR1 MNHEY and CDR2 SVGAGI come from the germline V gene. Here the CDR3 reads CASKRGRSNGYTF. The CDR3 bases are TGTGCCAGCAAGAGGGGGCGCTCAAATGGCTACACCTTC.

This chain uses TRBV18 with TRBJ2-7; D is perhaps TRBD2 (5 bases). Germline V gene lookup returns CDR1 KGHSH and CDR2 LQKENI. The CDR3 has 13 residues. Trimming cost V 3 bases and J 6 bases, with 12 bases left between them. Here the CDR3 DNA reads TGTGCCAGCTCACCCATGTCGGGGAGCGAGCAGTACTTC. Translation gives CASSPMSGSEQYF.